The 16 T cell receptor beta chains given below trace back to one sample, sequenced in a study of T cell changes during pregnancy in multiple sclerosis. Clones were sequenced by immunoSEQ multiplex PCR, and TCRdb holds only the in-frame ones, with some missing. The repertoire has tens of thousands of clones, over 85% of them found once; the top ten carry about 4%. Sequenced material: peripheral blood, taken after pregnancy. All receptors come from a female donor in good health, enrolled as a control in a pregnancy study.

The rearrangement joins TRBV4-1 to TRBJ2-7; 10 nucleotides line up with TRBD2. There are 16 residues in the CDR3. The V gene's germline CDR1 is MGHRA and CDR2 YSYEKL. The J segment lost 4 bases and the V segment lost 1 base, leaving 7 bases of the junction unmatched. The CDR3, as DNA: TGCGCCAGCAGCCAAGGGCTAGCGGGAGTTCGGTACGAGCAGTACTTC. Translated: CASSQGLAGVRYEQYF.

The chain has TRBV19 and TRBJ1-4, with a possible D match to TRBD1 (6 bases). Germline V gene data show CDR1 as LNHDA and CDR2 as SQIVND (reference sequence). V gave up 4 bases and J gave up 4 bases, with 10 bases separating them. CDR3 length equals 14 residues. This CDR3 reads CASSTGTRNEKLFF. CDR3 bases: TGTGCCAGTAGTACCGGGACACGTAATGAAAAACTGTTTTTT.

J is TRBJ2-1 and V is TRBV29-1, with 9 nucleotides matching TRBD2. Trimming at V came to 2 bases and at J to 6 bases, leaving 8 bases not matched to a gene. CDR1 is SQVTM and CDR2 is ANQGSEA in the germline V gene. The CDR3 extends over 15 amino acids. The CDR3 bases are TGCAGCGTTGAATCCGCTAGCGGGAACGTCAATGAGCAGTTCTTC. This codes for CSVESASGNVNEQFF.

The rearrangement links TRBV5-1 to TRBJ2-3, with D perhaps TRBD1 (6 bases). Germline CDR1 SGHRS, CDR2 YFSETQ. This CDR3 is 15 amino acids long. Trimming removed 1 base at V and 2 bases at J, with 11 bases between. CDR3 amino acids: CASSLWGRATDTQYF. CDR3 sequence (DNA): TGCGCCAGCAGCTTGTGGGGGCGGGCCACAGATACGCAGTATTTT.

In DNA form, the CDR3 reads TGTGCCAGCAGGGCGGGCGGTACTAATGAAAAACTGTTTTTT. Protein sequence: CASRAGGTNEKLFF. V is TRBV28 and J is TRBJ1-4; unclear D gene. In germline, CDR1 is MDHEN, CDR2 SYDVKM. The CDR3 sequence is 14 residues long. Trimming removed 6 bases at V and 2 bases at J, with 10 bases between.

This chain uses TRBV28 with TRBJ1-6; D is unresolved. CDR1 and CDR2 from the germline V gene are MDHEN and SYDVKM. The V end lost 1 base, the J end lost 2 bases, and 15 bases lay between the germline ends. The CDR3 has 18 amino acids. The CDR3 DNA reads TGTGCCAGCAGTTTATTCGGGGATCGGTCCACCTATAATTCACCCCTCCACTTT. This translates into CASSLFGDRSTYNSPLHF.

The chain couples TRBV7-9 to TRBJ1-4; TRBD1 matches at 7 bases. The J segment lost 4 bases and the V segment lost 2 bases, leaving 7 bases of the junction unmatched. Germline V gene lookup returns CDR1 SEHNR and CDR2 FQNEAQ (reference sequence). The CDR3 runs to 16 residues. CDR3 nucleotide sequence: TGTGCCAGCAGCTTAACGGGGCAGGGGGTTAATGAAAAACTGTTTTTT. This encodes CASSLTGQGVNEKLFF.

This clone was seen once. This chain joins TRBV6-5 and TRBJ2-1; 10 bases fit TRBD2. This CDR3 is built from 15 residues. Germline CDR1 and CDR2: MNHEY and SVGAGI. Trimming took 5 bases from V and 4 from J; bases not matched to a gene: 5. Here the CDR3 reads CASSKIAGGYNEQFF. In DNA, the CDR3 is TGTGCCAGCAGTAAAATAGCGGGAGGTTACAATGAGCAGTTCTTC.

The chain recombines TRBV27 with TRBJ2-7; 10 bases agree with TRBD2. After removal of 4 bases from V and 4 bases from J, the junction contained 7 bases not matched to a gene. Germline V lookup: CDR1 MNHEY, CDR2 SMNVEV (reference sequence). The CDR3 is 15 amino acids. CDR3 coding DNA: TGTGCCAGCAGTTCACTAGCGGGGAGCGTTTACGAGCAGTACTTC. This codes for CASSSLAGSVYEQYF.

The V and J genes are TRBV5-1 and TRBJ2-3; 7 positions match TRBD2. From germline, CDR1 is SGHRS and CDR2 YFSETQ. This CDR3 has 15 amino acids. J gave up 6 bases and V 0 bases, and 7 bases lay outside the gene matches. The CDR3 DNA sequence: TGCGCCAGCAGCTTGGAGGGCGGGAGATCTGATACGCAGTATTTT. Amino acid sequence: CASSLEGGRSDTQYF. The full variable domain, completed using reference TRBV5-1 and TRBJ2-3, is KAGVTQTPRYLIKTRGQQVTLSCSPISGHRSVSWYQQTPGQGLQFLFEYFSETQRNKGNFPGRFSGRQFSNSRSEMNVSTLELGDSALYLCASSLEGGRSDTQYFGPGTRLTVL.

The CDR3 loop is CASSPRRGAGGEKLFF. As DNA, the CDR3 is TGCGCCAGCAGCCCCCGTAGGGGGGCGGGGGGTGAAAAACTGTTTTTT. The rearrangement uses TRBV5-1 and TRBJ1-4; possibly TRBD1 for D (6 bases). The germline V gene has CDR1 SGHRS and CDR2 YFSETQ. V lost 4 bases and J 7 bases, leaving 20 bases between the germline ends. The CDR3 totals 16 residues.

The gene calls are TRBV10-2 and TRBJ1-1, with unresolved D. V lost 8 bases and J lost 3, with 10 bases in between. This CDR3 spans 12 amino acids. The germline gives CDR1 WSHSY, CDR2 SAAADI. This CDR3 is CASGDKDTEAFF. CDR3 sequence (DNA): TGCGCCAGCGGCGACAAGGACACTGAAGCTTTCTTT.

V usage is TRBV7-8 and J usage is TRBJ1-1; the D gene is possibly TRBD1 (5 bases). Trimming pared 3 bases from V and 5 bases from J, leaving 16 bases between. The CDR3 runs to 15 residues. From germline, CDR1 is SGHVS and CDR2 FQNEAQ. The chain's CDR3 is CASSLGGESGTEAFF. CDR3 nucleotide sequence: TGTGCCAGCAGCTTGGGAGGGGAGAGTGGGACTGAAGCTTTCTTT. Variable domain in full (rest from reference TRBV7-8 and TRBJ1-1): GAGVSQSPRYKVAKRGQDVALRCDPISGHVSLFWYQQALGQGPEFLTYFQNEAQLDKSGLPSDRFFAERPEGSVSTLKIQRTQQEDSAVYLCASSLGGESGTEAFFGQGTRLTVV.

The chain is built from TRBV7-8 and TRBJ2-1; 9 bases align to TRBD1. The CDR3 totals 16 residues. The ends lost 5 bases at V and 7 bases at J; junction bases unmatched: 12. Germline CDR1 is SGHVS and CDR2 is FQNEAQ. The CDR3 region has the DNA TGTGCCAGCAGCCACCGGAGGGACAGGGTGAGGAATGAGCAGTTCTTC. Residues: CASSHRRDRVRNEQFF.

The rearrangement uses TRBV5-7 and TRBJ1-2, with D perhaps TRBD1 (6 bases). TRBV5-7 is identified as an open reading frame with a role that is uncertain. The CDR3 has 13 amino acids. V was trimmed by 4 bases and J by 5 bases, leaving 12 bases between them. The CDR3: CASSPQGRYGYTF. The CDR3 DNA reads as TGTGCCAGCAGCCCACAGGGTCGGTATGGCTACACCTTC.

For the CDR3, the DNA is TGTGCCAGCAGCTTAGACAGGGAAAACACTGAAGCTTTCTTT. Residues: CASSLDRENTEAFF. V and J are TRBV11-3 and TRBJ1-1; D possibly corresponds to TRBD1 (5 bases). Germline CDR1 SGHNT, CDR2 YENEEA. This CDR3 comprises 14 residues. Trimming removed 0 bases from V and 2 bases from J, with 7 bases in between.